The rows below give T cell receptor beta chains drawn from one sample of a study of T cell responses to AZD1222 COVID-19 vaccine. Clones were read by immunoSEQ multiplex PCR, and TCRdb kept only the in-frame ones, dropping some. The sample lists 90,000 to 100,000 clones; 88% were seen once. The material was peripheral blood, obtained 28 days after the second AZD1222 dose. Receptor source: an adult who received the AZD1222 COVID-19 vaccine. Each CDR3 is given with its conserved first and last residue. D genes are given only for firm matches. Size is omitted from some rows. Given values are once, few, many or a class for expanded clones.

V gene	CDR3 length	D gene	J gene	clone size	CDR3 DNA	CDR3 protein
TRBV28	15	NA	TRBJ2-7	NA	TGTGCCAGCAGTTTAGGAAGGGAAAGGGGCTACGAGCAGTACTTC	CASSLGRERGYEQYF
TRBV18	17	TRBD1	TRBJ1-2	NA	TGTGCCAGCTCACCAGATGCCCGGGACAGGGGCGACTATGGCTACACCTTC	CASSPDARDRGDYGYTF
TRBV25-1	14	NA	TRBJ1-6	NA	TGTGCCAGCAGTGAGGGGGGTTATGATTCACCCCTCCACTTT	CASSEGGYDSPLHF
TRBV18	13	NA	TRBJ1-3	NA	TGTGCCAGCTCACCCCAGGCTGGGGACACCATATATTTT	CASSPQAGDTIYF
TRBV20-1	13	TRBD1	TRBJ2-7	NA	TGCAGTGCTAGTACAGGGGGGTCCTACGAGCAGTACTTC	CSASTGGSYEQYF
TRBV5-5	18	TRBD1	TRBJ1-6	NA	TGTGCCAGCAGCGCAGACCTTAACAGGGGATGGTACAATTCACCCCTCCACTTT	CASSADLNRGWYNSPLHF
TRBV7-9	15	NA	TRBJ2-2	NA	TGTGCCAGCAGCTTAGGCGCAGGGGTGGCCGGGGAGCTGTTTTTT	CASSLGAGVAGELFF
TRBV19	15	NA	TRBJ2-5	NA	TGTGCCAGTAGCCCTGGTCGGGCAGGGCAAGAGACCCAGTACTTC	CASSPGRAGQETQYF
TRBV18	15	TRBD1	TRBJ2-1	NA	TGTGCCAGCTCACCGAGACAGGGTGAGGTAAATGAGCAGTTCTTC	CASSPRQGEVNEQFF
TRBV10-1	14	NA	TRBJ1-4	many	TGCGCCAGCAGTGAAACCAGGAATAATGAAAAACTGTTTTTT	CASSETRNNEKLFF
TRBV4-1	11	NA	TRBJ1-2	many	TGCGCCAGCAGCCAAGGGGGGAGCTACACCTTC	CASSQGGSYTF
TRBV19	13	NA	TRBJ1-5	NA	TGTGCCAGTAGTATAACAGCGGATCAGCCCCAGCATTTT	CASSITADQPQHF
TRBV6-6	13	NA	TRBJ1-2	NA	TGTGCCAGCTGGCCAGGGCTTAACTATGGCTACACCTTC	CASWPGLNYGYTF
TRBV5-1	16	TRBD2	TRBJ2-1	NA	TGCGCCAGCAGCTTGGCCGGGGGGAGCTCCTACAATGAGCAGTTCTTC	CASSLAGGSSYNEQFF
TRBV11-2	16	NA	TRBJ2-2	NA	TGTGCCAGCAGCTTAGAGACGGGGGAGGCGGTCGGGGAGCTGTTTTTT	CASSLETGEAVGELFF
TRBV5-4	14	NA	TRBJ1-4	NA	TGTGCCAGCAGCTTCGCACAGGAGGATGAAAAACTGTTTTTT	CASSFAQEDEKLFF
TRBV19	15	NA	TRBJ1-5	NA	TGTGCCAGTAGTATAGCAGGTAGTAGCAATCAGCCCCAGCATTTT	CASSIAGSSNQPQHF
TRBV7-9	13	TRBD1	TRBJ1-2	NA	TGTGCCAGCAGCCTAACAGGGGGAGGAGGCTACACCTTC	CASSLTGGGGYTF
TRBV6-5	14	TRBD1	TRBJ2-2	NA	TGTGCCAGCACCTCACAGGGGGCCGTCGGGGAGCTGTTTTTT	CASTSQGAVGELFF
TRBV25-1	14	NA	TRBJ1-2	NA	TGTGCCAGCAGAAAGTCGGGGGGATTCGGTGGCTACACCTTC	CASRKSGGFGGYTF
TRBV25-1	14	NA	TRBJ1-2	NA	TGTGCCAGCAGTGAATATGATACGAACTATGGCTACACCTTC	CASSEYDTNYGYTF
TRBV15	16	NA	TRBJ1-6	once	TGTGCCACCAGCAGAGATAGCGGGGCAGGGGCTTCACCCCTCCACTTT	CATSRDSGAGASPLHF
TRBV6-5	15	NA	TRBJ1-5	NA	TGTGCCAGCAGCAACCGGATGGCAAGTCATCAGCCCCAGCATTTT	CASSNRMASHQPQHF
TRBV5-4	13	NA	TRBJ2-7	NA	TGTGCCAGCAGCTTGAAATCATCCTACGAGCAGTACTTC	CASSLKSSYEQYF
TRBV4-2	14	TRBD1	TRBJ1-4	NA	TGTGCCAGCAGCCAAAGGGGGCGGAATGAAAAACTGTTTTTT	CASSQRGRNEKLFF
TRBV21-1	18	NA	TRBJ2-2	NA	TGTGCCAGCAGCAGTTCAATCTTCGGGACAGGGGACACCGGGGAGCTGTTTTTT	CASSSSIFGTGDTGELFF
TRBV28	16	TRBD1	TRBJ1-2	NA	TGTGCCAGCATCACCCGAACACAGGGGAATCGCTATGGCTACACCTTC	CASITRTQGNRYGYTF
TRBV5-1	12	NA	TRBJ1-2	NA	TGCGCCAGCAGCTTGGACCAGGTGGGCTACACCTTC	CASSLDQVGYTF
TRBV7-2	17	TRBD2	TRBJ2-7	NA	TGTGCCAGCAGCTTGGCTCCGGGACTAGCGGGGGTGGTCGAGCAGTACTTC	CASSLAPGLAGVVEQYF
TRBV18	15	TRBD1	TRBJ1-1	few	TGTGCCAGCTCACGACGACAGGGATTGGACACTGAAGCTTTCTTT	CASSRRQGLDTEAFF
TRBV7-2	16	NA	TRBJ1-3	NA	TGTGCCAGCAGCTTATCCTTCGGACAGAGGGGAAACACCATATATTTT	CASSLSFGQRGNTIYF
TRBV2	15	NA	TRBJ2-5	NA	TGTGCCAGCAGTGACGGTTACAGGGTTGGGGAGACCCAGTACTTC	CASSDGYRVGETQYF
TRBV5-4	13	NA	TRBJ2-1	NA	TGTGCCAGCAGCTTGGCCGCTACCAATGAGCAGTTCTTC	CASSLAATNEQFF
TRBV7-3	15	NA	TRBJ2-7	few	TGTGCCAGCAGTTCGTTCCCAGGGGCCTCCTACGAGCAGTACTTC	CASSSFPGASYEQYF
TRBV11-2	14	NA	TRBJ1-2	few	TGTGCCAGCACCCGGGATGGTGGAAGCTATGGCTACACCTTC	CASTRDGGSYGYTF
TRBV5-1	15	NA	TRBJ1-6	NA	TGCGCCAGCAGCTTGGAAGCAGGGGTGGCTTCACCCCTCCACTTT	CASSLEAGVASPLHF
TRBV6-5	13	TRBD1	TRBJ1-2	NA	TGTGCCAGCAGGGGGACAGGGGCTAGTGGCTACACCTTC	CASRGTGASGYTF
TRBV6-5	15	NA	TRBJ2-1	NA	TGTGCCAGCAGTAGACGGGGCGAGACTACGGATGAGCAGTTCTTC	CASSRRGETTDEQFF
TRBV21-1	15	NA	TRBJ1-5	NA	TGTGCCAGCAGCAAACATAGGGACAGCTTCTGGCCCCAGCATTTT	CASSKHRDSFWPQHF
TRBV14	16	TRBD2	TRBJ2-1	NA	TGTGCCAGCAGCCGCACCGGGACTAGAGCTTACAATGAGCAGTTCTTC	CASSRTGTRAYNEQFF
TRBV7-9	15	NA	TRBJ1-3	NA	TGTGCCAGCAGCTCCCTTGAGCTATCTGGAAACACCATATATTTT	CASSSLELSGNTIYF
TRBV7-9	14	NA	TRBJ1-6	NA	TGTGCCAGCAGCTTGGAGCTCCGGGATTCACCCCTCCACTTT	CASSLELRDSPLHF
TRBV19	11	NA	TRBJ2-7	NA	TGTGCCAGTGCCTCAGGGACCGAGCAGTACTTC	CASASGTEQYF
TRBV27	17	TRBD2	TRBJ2-5	NA	TGTGCCAGCAGTCCACAGTGGCTAGCGGGAGTGGTAGAGACCCAGTACTTC	CASSPQWLAGVVETQYF
TRBV19	14	NA	TRBJ1-1	NA	TGTGCCAGTAGTATACCAGGGTTGAACACTGAAGCTTTCTTT	CASSIPGLNTEAFF
TRBV27	15	TRBD2	TRBJ2-2	NA	TGTGCCAGCAGGTACAGCGGGGGGTCGGCCGGGGAGCTGTTTTTT	CASRYSGGSAGELFF
TRBV4-1	16	NA	TRBJ2-3	NA	TGCGCCAGCAGCCAAGTAGGGTTTGGGAGCACAGATACGCAGTATTTT	CASSQVGFGSTDTQYF